One and the same sample provided the 29 T cell receptor beta chains below, sequenced in a study of spatial heterogeneity in lung cancer. TCRdb redid the calling of the 5' RACE reads with MiXCR, one entry per CDR3 protein. In the table there are roughly 91,000 distinct CDR3 sequences, 15% to 25% of which are singletons. Described time point: sample taken at primary tumor resection. Whole RNA from tumor, nontumor lung or frozen PBMC was sequenced unsorted. Sequencing was performed on PBMCs, taken at surgery. The receptor source for this set is a male donor with early-stage non-small cell lung cancer.

The J gene is TRBJ2-1, the V gene TRBV24-1; D remains unclear. Trimming stripped 3 bases from V and 9 bases from J, with 14 bases between. This CDR3 comprises 14 residues. The germline V gene encodes CDR1 KGHDR and CDR2 SFDVKD. The DNA for the CDR3 is TGTGCCACCAGTGATCGTACTATTACGGGTGAGCAGTTCTTC. Its protein is CATSDRTITGEQFF.

V is TRBV11-2 and J is TRBJ2-5, with 14 positions matching TRBD2. Germline trimming cut 4 bases from V and 10 bases from J; bases unmatched to any gene: 11. Germline V gives CDR1 SGHAT, CDR2 FQNNGV. This CDR3 has 16 amino acids. The CDR3 sequence: CASSSPRLAGGLIQYF. The CDR3 coding sequence is TGTGCCAGCAGCTCCCCACGACTAGCGGGAGGGCTCATCCAGTACTTC.

The V call is TRBV24-1, the J call TRBJ2-1; no clear D. The CDR3 totals 11 residues. V shed 3 bases and J shed 9 bases, with 5 bases lying between them. The V gene's germline CDR1 is KGHDR and CDR2 SFDVKD. CDR3 residues: CATSDTGEQFF. The CDR3, as DNA: TGTGCCACCAGTGATACGGGTGAGCAGTTCTTC.

The chain employs TRBV10-3 and TRBJ2-3; the D is unclear. This CDR3 comprises 15 residues. Germline assignment: CDR1 ENHRY and CDR2 SYGVKD. V lost 6 bases to trimming and J lost 2 bases, with 15 bases between them. The CDR3 DNA follows: TGTGCCATCAGAAAAGACGGCGCCGACACAGATACGCAGTATTTT. Its translation is CAIRKDGADTDTQYF.

For the CDR3, the DNA is TGTGCCAGCAGCCCTTTCGACGAGCAGTACTTC. Its translation: CASSPFDEQYF. The rearrangement joins TRBV2 to TRBJ2-7; D not certain. The CDR3 covers 11 residues. Looked up from germline, CDR1 is SNHLY and CDR2 is FYNNEI. V dropped 6 bases and J dropped 5 bases, with 8 bases sitting between them.

Remarks on this clonotype: Since no conserved phenylalanine or tryptophan closes the CDR3, a read error is the likely cause. The CDR3 loop reads CASSLAAGSGFEQYS. As DNA, the CDR3 is TGCGCCAGCAGCTTGGCGGCCGGGAGTGGGTTCGAGCAGTACTCC. The chain links TRBV5-1 to TRBJ2-7, with D tentatively TRBD2 (6 bases). The V end lost 0 bases, the J end lost 6 bases, and 16 bases lay between the germline ends. Looked up from germline, CDR1 is SGHRS and CDR2 is YFSETQ. The CDR3 covers 15 residues.

This clonotype was observed once. The V call is TRBV20-1, the J call TRBJ2-5; no clear D gene. Germline V gene sequence: CDR1 DFQATT, CDR2 SNEGSKA (reference sequence). This CDR3 has 14 residues. V lost 6 bases and J 0 bases, leaving 14 bases between the germline ends. This CDR3 is CSATALGYQETQYF. CDR3 coding DNA: TGCAGTGCCACTGCGTTAGGCTACCAAGAGACCCAGTACTTC.

In this sample, this clonotype turned up a few times. The junction departs from germline at one end; a sequencing error may be responsible. The gene calls are TRBV7-9 and TRBJ2-3; D not resolved. The CDR3 sequence is 10 residues long. Germline lookup yields CDR1 SEHNR and CDR2 FQNEAQ (reference sequence). CDR3 sequence: CASSLQFPLF. CDR3 DNA: TGTGCCAGCAGCTTACAATTTCCGCTTTTT.

The chain carries TRBV7-2 and TRBJ2-3; 8 nucleotides line up with TRBD2. Germline V gene sequence: CDR1 SGHTA, CDR2 FQGNSA. V shed 4 bases and J 7 bases; nucleotides not matched to a gene: 7. This CDR3 is built from 14 residues. The CDR3 DNA reads as TGTGCCAGCAGCTCCACAGCGGGAGAATATACGCAGTATTTT. Translating gives CASSSTAGEYTQYF.

The table lists this clonotype with many counts. V gene TRBV25-1 combines with J gene TRBJ2-7, with 13 bases identical to TRBD2. This CDR3 is 14 amino acids long. Germline CDR1 and CDR2: MGHDK and SYGVNS. The V and J ends lost 4 bases and 9 bases, in that order; junction bases with no gene match: 6. CDR3 DNA: TGTGCCAGCAGTGGCACTAGCGGGGGGGCTGGGCAGTACTTC. This codes for CASSGTSGGAGQYF.

The rearrangement links TRBV29-1 to TRBJ1-3; TRBD1 might be the D (5 bases). This CDR3 is 19 amino acids long. Trimming took 4 bases from V and 2 from J, leaving 27 bases between them. From germline, CDR1 is SQVTM and CDR2 ANQGSEA. CDR3 loop: CSVVGDCNEGRPTGNTIYF. The DNA of the CDR3 is TGCAGCGTTGTGGGGGATTGCAATGAGGGCAGGCCTACTGGAAACACCATATATTTT.

A few counts support this clonotype. The V and J genes are TRBV7-8 and TRBJ2-5; 7 positions match TRBD2. CDR1 and CDR2 from the germline V gene are SGHVS and FQNEAQ. CDR3 length equals 17 residues. Losses at the gene ends were 7 bases for V and 0 bases for J; bases not matched to a gene: 14. Written as DNA, the CDR3 is TGTGCCAGCATCAAAAGATGGAGCGGGGACGACCAAGAGACCCAGTACTTC. This gives the protein CASIKRWSGDDQETQYF. The full variable domain, rest sourced from reference TRBV7-8 and TRBJ2-5, is GAGVSQSPRYKVAKRGQDVALRCDPISGHVSLFWYQQALGQGPEFLTYFQNEAQLDKSGLPSDRFFAERPEGSVSTLKIQRTQQEDSAVYLCASIKRWSGDDQETQYFGPGTRLLVL.

The chain carries TRBV11-3 and TRBJ2-7; 7 bases match TRBD1. The CDR3 contains 14 residues. Germline-derived CDR1 and CDR2 are SGHNT and YENEEA. V was pared by 5 bases and J by 3 bases, with 7 bases of the junction left unmatched. The CDR3 loop is CASSPDRIGYEQYF. CDR3 nucleotides: TGTGCCAGCAGCCCGGACAGGATCGGCTACGAGCAGTACTTC.

This clonotype showed up just a few times. The rearrangement joins TRBV9 to TRBJ2-3; TRBD2 aligns across 11 bases. Germline V gene sequence: CDR1 SGDLS, CDR2 YYNGEE. CDR3 length: 15 amino acids. The ends lost 4 bases at V and 4 bases at J; junction bases unmatched: 5. This CDR3 reads CASSTSGGSADTQYF. Written as DNA, the CDR3 is TGTGCCAGCAGCACTAGCGGGGGCTCTGCAGATACGCAGTATTTT.

This chain joins TRBV5-1 and TRBJ2-7; a weak D match, TRBD2 (5 bases). The V end was cut by 0 bases, the J end by 2 bases, with 15 bases between. This CDR3 region has 16 residues. CDR1 SGHRS and CDR2 YFSETQ come from the germline V gene. For the CDR3, the DNA is TGCGCCAGCAGCTTGGCCGCAACGGGAAAAACCTACGAGCAGTACTTC. Residues: CASSLAATGKTYEQYF.

This clonotype was detected only a few times. This chain joins TRBV5-8 and TRBJ2-2; D uncertain. Trimming pared 4 bases from V and 3 bases from J, leaving 16 bases between. Germline V lookup: CDR1 SGHTS, CDR2 YDEGEE. This CDR3 contains 16 residues. The CDR3 loop reads CASSLTLDMYTGELFF. Written as DNA, the CDR3 is TGTGCCAGCAGCCTGACGTTAGACATGTACACCGGGGAGCTGTTTTTT.

This chain connects TRBV29-1 to TRBJ2-5, with 10 bases fitting TRBD2. V shed 7 bases and J 7 bases; nucleotides not matched to a gene: 3. The V gene's germline CDR1 is SQVTM and CDR2 ANQGSEA. This CDR3 spans 11 amino acids. CDR3 DNA: TGCAGCGGGACTAGCGGTCGGACCCAGTACTTC. The encoded protein is CSGTSGRTQYF.

This clonotype was seen many times. V gene TRBV11-2 combines with J gene TRBJ1-2; no definite D call. Trimming shortened V by 3 bases and J by 7 bases, and 9 bases separated the two germline ends. The CDR3 has 12 amino acids. The V gene's germline CDR1 is SGHAT and CDR2 FQNNGV. CDR3 region: CASSFPPAGYTF. In DNA form, the CDR3 reads TGTGCCAGCAGCTTTCCACCCGCTGGCTACACCTTC.

The chain joins TRBV9 to TRBJ2-7; 8 nucleotides agree with TRBD2. In germline, CDR1 is SGDLS, CDR2 YYNGEE. J lost 5 bases, V lost 2 bases, and 9 bases had no gene match. The CDR3 spans 15 residues. The CDR3 here is CASSVREGSGDEQYF. The CDR3 DNA sequence: TGTGCCAGCAGCGTCCGTGAGGGTAGCGGGGACGAGCAGTACTTC.

V usage is TRBV4-3 and J usage is TRBJ2-7, with D unclear. CDR3 length: 13 amino acids. Germline V gene sequence: CDR1 LGHNA, CDR2 YSLEER. V lost 4 bases to trimming and J lost 0 bases, with 7 bases between them. The chain's CDR3 is CASSPEISYEQYF. The CDR3 DNA reads as TGCGCCAGCAGCCCCGAGATCTCCTACGAGCAGTACTTC.

The V call is TRBV7-8, the J call TRBJ2-5, with D perhaps TRBD2 (6 bases). Trimming cost V 7 bases and J 3 bases, with 18 bases left between them. Germline-derived CDR1 and CDR2 are SGHVS and FQNEAQ. The CDR3 is made up of 15 amino acids. The CDR3 DNA follows: TGTGCCAGCACCGGGGGAGAGGGTTTAAAAGAGACCCAGTACTTC. Its protein product is CASTGGEGLKETQYF.

This clonotype was detected only a few times. The V gene is TRBV5-6, the J gene TRBJ1-5; D call uncertain. The CDR3 length is 14 residues. The germline V gene has CDR1 SGHDT and CDR2 YYEEEE. Trimming left V 0 bases short and J 6 bases short, with 10 bases between. The CDR3: CASSLERDSQPQHF. CDR3 coding DNA: TGTGCCAGCAGCTTGGAGAGGGATAGTCAGCCCCAGCATTTT.

The J gene is TRBJ2-7, the V gene TRBV28; D unclear. CDR1 MDHEN and CDR2 SYDVKM come from the germline V gene. Trimming shortened V by 7 bases and J by 3 bases, and 16 bases separated the two germline ends. The CDR3 sequence is 14 residues long. The CDR3 reads CASTPAQTFYEQYF. The DNA of the CDR3 is TGTGCCAGCACCCCGGCCCAGACCTTCTACGAGCAGTACTTC.

This clonotype has just a few counts. The chain has TRBV28 and TRBJ2-3; TRBD1 is a possible D gene (6 bases). The CDR3 runs to 15 residues. The V gene's germline CDR1 is MDHEN and CDR2 SYDVKM. Trimming stripped 3 bases from V and 4 bases from J, with 14 bases between. The CDR3 bases are TGTGCCAGCAGTTTTGGTGGGGGCCGTCCAGATACGCAGTATTTT. Translation gives CASSFGGGRPDTQYF. Using reference TRBV28 and TRBJ2-3 for the parts outside the CDR3, the full variable domain is DVKVTQSSRYLVKRTGEKVFLECVQDMDHENMFWYRQDPGLGLRLIYFSYDVKMKEKGDIPEGYSVSREKKERFSLILESASTNQTSMYLCASSFGGGRPDTQYFGPGTRLTVL.

This chain connects TRBV5-1 to TRBJ2-2; 7 positions match TRBD2. The CDR3 length is 16 residues. Germline V gene lookup returns CDR1 SGHRS and CDR2 YFSETQ. V shed 5 bases, J shed 4 bases, and the junction held 11 bases outside the gene matches. The CDR3 coding sequence is TGCGCCAGCAGGGAGACTAGCATTATAGCCACCGGGGAGCTGTTTTTT. Translation: CASRETSIIATGELFF.

CDR3 in DNA: TGTGCCAGCAGTTTAATGGGCGGGGAGCTGTTTTTT. Protein: CASSLMGGELFF. This chain joins TRBV27 and TRBJ2-2; the D is unclear. V lost 2 bases to trimming and J lost 7 bases, with 5 bases between them. Germline CDR1 reads MNHEY; CDR2 reads SMNVEV (reference sequence). The CDR3 extends over 12 amino acids.

At least ten counts were recorded for this clonotype. The chain has TRBV29-1 and TRBJ2-7, with 8 bases lining up with TRBD1. The CDR3 is 13 residues long. CDR1 and CDR2 from the germline V gene are SQVTM and ANQGSEA. J gave up 3 bases and V 7 bases, and 8 bases lay outside the gene matches. The chain's CDR3 is CSAGGGQGYEQYF. The CDR3 nucleotides are TGCAGCGCTGGGGGAGGACAGGGCTACGAGCAGTACTTC.

This clonotype occurred a few times. The V call is TRBV28, the J call TRBJ2-7; a weak D match, TRBD2 (5 bases). Germline V gene lookup returns CDR1 MDHEN and CDR2 SYDVKM. V lost 0 bases, J lost 2 bases, and 8 bases lay in between. This CDR3 has 14 amino acids. CDR3 in DNA: TGTGCCAGCAGTTTATGGCCTAGCCCCTACGAGCAGTACTTC. Its translation: CASSLWPSPYEQYF.

The rearrangement uses TRBV3-1 and TRBJ2-5; tentatively, D is TRBD1 or TRBD2 (5 bases each). CDR1 and CDR2 (germline): LGHDT, YNNKEL (reference sequence). This CDR3 is built from 14 residues. V was shortened by 4 bases and J by 1 base, with 10 bases between the two germline ends. The CDR3 DNA follows: TGTGCCAGCAGCCGATGGGACGGCCAAGAGACCCAGTACTTC. This sequence encodes CASSRWDGQETQYF.